This T cell receptor beta chain was sequenced for a study of blood T cell repertoires in COVID-19. In the study overall: The study drew acute and convalescent COVID-19 samples from the United States, Italy and Spain.

Measured with immunoSEQ multiplex PCR; TCRdb has only the in-frame clones, and not every one. The sample has some 140,000 clones; about 78% are singletons. The CDR3 totals 16 residues. Germline V lookup: CDR1 MDHEN, CDR2 SYDVKM. The J segment lost 4 bases and the V segment lost 6 bases, leaving 9 bases of the junction unmatched. The rearrangement joins TRBV28 to TRBJ1-4; TRBD1 agrees at 9 bases. The TCR sequence derives from a man aged 55 to 70 who had recovered from COVID-19. Source material: peripheral blood. Here the CDR3 reads CASSQGQGNVNEKLFF. In nucleotides, the CDR3 is TGTGCCAGCAGCCAAGGACAGGGGAACGTTAATGAAAAACTGTTTTTT.